These T cell receptor beta chains were read from a single sample in a study of T cell responses to AZD1222 COVID-19 vaccine. TCRdb keeps only in-frame clones here, not all; method: immunoSEQ multiplex PCR. The table includes about 180,000 clones, around nine tenths detected once. Sequenced material: peripheral blood, taken on day 0 of AZD1222 vaccination. The receptors stem from an adult in good health. Both conserved end residues are part of each CDR3. The D gene is left open where the match is weak. Expanded clones are given a class, and other clones once, few, many or no size at all.

TRBV7-2	NA	TRBJ1-2	NA	TGTGCCAGCAGCTTCTCGACCGTGACTCATAACTATGGCTACACCTTC	CASSFSTVTHNYGYTF
TRBV20-1	NA	TRBJ2-5	NA	TGCAGTGCTCAGGCGGAGACCCAGTACTTC	CSAQAETQYF
TRBV18	NA	TRBJ1-3	NA	TGTGCCAGCTCACTTAACCCCACCGGCTTTGGAAACACCATATATTTT	CASSLNPTGFGNTIYF
TRBV7-8	NA	TRBJ2-1	TRBD2	TGTGCCAGCAGCCAGCGGACTAGCAGATTGAAGGGTGAGCAGTTCTTC	CASSQRTSRLKGEQFF
TRBV27	NA	TRBJ1-5	TRBD1	TGTGCCAGCAGCCCCGACTGGACAGGAAGCAATCAGCCCCAGCATTTT	CASSPDWTGSNQPQHF
TRBV30	NA	TRBJ2-5	TRBD2	TGTGCCTGGAGTGTAGCGGCGGGAGATTTATCAGAGACCCAGTACTTC	CAWSVAAGDLSETQYF
TRBV28	NA	TRBJ1-3	NA	TGTGCCAGCAGTTCCTTCTCTGGAAACACCATATATTTT	CASSSFSGNTIYF
TRBV24-1	NA	TRBJ1-2	NA	TGTGCCACCAGTCATGAACAGAACTATGGCTACACCTTC	CATSHEQNYGYTF
TRBV5-1	few	TRBJ1-1	NA	TGCGCCAGCAGCTGGGGTCGGTTAGACACTGAAGCTTTCTTT	CASSWGRLDTEAFF
TRBV5-1	NA	TRBJ2-1	NA	TGCGCCAGCAGCTTGGGACTCGGTGTTGGAGATGAGCAGTTCTTC	CASSLGLGVGDEQFF
TRBV30	NA	TRBJ1-1	NA	TGTGCCTGGAGAACTACAGGGAACACTGAAGCTTTCTTT	CAWRTTGNTEAFF
TRBV9	NA	TRBJ1-2	NA	TGTGCCAGCAGCGAGATAGGATATGGCTACACCTTC	CASSEIGYGYTF
TRBV3-1/TRBV3-2	NA	TRBJ2-3	NA	TGTGCCAGCAGCCAAGCACAGTTTGCGCAGTATTTT	CASSQAQFAQYF
TRBV6-5	NA	TRBJ1-3	TRBD1	TGTGCCAGCAGTTCCCGGGACAGGGTTGGAAACACCATATATTTT	CASSSRDRVGNTIYF
TRBV5-1	NA	TRBJ1-1	NA	TGCGCCAGCGCGGGGGTGCGCGGCACTGAAGCTTTCTTT	CASAGVRGTEAFF
TRBV10-3	NA	TRBJ1-1	NA	TGTGCCATCACCGTCCGGGGAGACACTGAAGCTTTCTTT	CAITVRGDTEAFF
TRBV9	few	TRBJ1-2	NA	TGTGCCAGCAGCGCGGGGGCCACACCGGACTATGGCTACACCTTC	CASSAGATPDYGYTF
TRBV7-9	NA	TRBJ2-7	NA	TGTGCCAGCAGCTCTTTTGCAGGCCTGTCCTACGAGCAGTACTTC	CASSSFAGLSYEQYF
TRBV5-1	NA	TRBJ2-5	NA	TGCGCCAGCAGCTTAGCACCGCAAGAGACCCAGTACTTC	CASSLAPQETQYF
TRBV7-9	NA	TRBJ1-6	TRBD1	TGTGCCAGCAGCACATTTCAGGGGGCGAATAATTCACCCCTCCACTTT	CASSTFQGANNSPLHF
TRBV5-4	NA	TRBJ2-6	NA	TGTGCCAGCAGCTTGGACAGTGGCTCTGGGGCCAACGTCCTGACTTTC	CASSLDSGSGANVLTF
TRBV6-5	NA	TRBJ1-3	NA	TGTGCCAGCAGTTACTCGTCCAACTCTGGAAACACCATATATTTT	CASSYSSNSGNTIYF
TRBV7-2	NA	TRBJ1-5	NA	TGTGCCAGCAGCTACAAAAACAATCAGCCCCAGCATTTT	CASSYKNNQPQHF
TRBV27	NA	TRBJ1-6	TRBD1	TGTGCCAGCACCCCCGGGACAGGCGGGTCACCCCTCCACTTT	CASTPGTGGSPLHF
TRBV30	few	TRBJ2-3	NA	TGTGCCTGGAGTGTAAAGGGGGAGGTTTCAGATACGCAGTATTTT	CAWSVKGEVSDTQYF
TRBV6-5	NA	TRBJ1-5	NA	TGTGCCAGCGCTCCGAGGGGCGATCAGCCCCAGCATTTT	CASAPRGDQPQHF